This T cell receptor (beta chain) was observed in a study of T cells in Graves' hyperthyroidism and ophthalmopathy (dated by TCRdb to between 2017 and 2020). General notes on the study: Peripheral blood samples were taken at initial diagnosis, before any treatment was given. In about 6 Graves' hyperthyroidism patients, the study also compared T-cell repertoires from thyroid tissue with T-cell repertoires from blood. TCR Vbeta CDR3 sequencing of 130 to 150 peripheral blood samples (around 45 ophthalmopathy, around 80 hyperthyroidism and roughly 17 progressor patients) is reported in the paper. To identify TCR V-J signatures that set the groups apart, the researchers used a discovery cohort of about a hundred patients, made up of under 45 with Graves' ophthalmopathy and some 60 with stable Graves' hyperthyroidism. After blood sampling, hyperthyroidism patients were treated with methimazole at a starting dose of 30 mg daily, and ophthalmopathy patients were treated with high-dose intravenous methylprednisolone. Whether ophthalmopathy could be predicted prospectively was tested in an independent validation cohort made up of approximately 19 hyperthyroidism patients plus 17 patients who later progressed to ophthalmopathy. The 95 to 100 discovery patients were randomly split 7:3 into training and test sets.

The TCR beta CDR3 regions were amplified from the RNA transcripts. The TCR CDR3 was subjected to a first round of RT-PCR using the HTBI primer set and the Qiagen OneStep RT-PCR kit. The libraries were constructed in a second round of multiplex PCR and then size-selected and purified. The libraries were sequenced on an Illumina HiSeq2000 using paired-end 100 bp reads. In the authors' own workflow: SOAPnuke was used to process the raw data, with reads discarded if the reads contained adapters or uncalled bases, had a mean Phred below 15, or lacked an exact constant-primer or identifier match. COPE v1.2.5 was used to merge high-quality paired reads, and clonotypes were defined as unique nucleotide sequences. Clonotypes were aligned to IMGT TRBV, TRBD and TRBJ reference segments using MiTCR v1.1. The analysis included only V-J combinations with a frequency above 0.0001, which together covered 99.2% of the repertoires. A TCS score was defined as the ratio between F50 (clonal expansion) and ExV (chaos), using BLOSUM62-based TCRdist between CDR3 peptides within each V-J. Welch's t-statistics and random forest reduced around 550 V-J features to fewer than 15, which were used in a naive Bayes classifier (R e1071). TCRdb reanalyzed the raw reads on its own, using fastp at Q25 for trimming and MiXCR for clone calling, and kept in-frame beta chains. Identical CDR3 protein sequences are pooled into one entry, listed with their most common genes and DNA. These V and J calls are TCRdb output, not the study's own analysis. This sample gives about 740,000 distinct CDR3 sequences in total; 14% of them show up just once. The ten largest clones add up to about 9.4% of the sample.

A patient counted as having stable Graves' hyperthyroidism if no progression to ophthalmopathy occurred over 18 months of follow-up. Hyperthyroidism patients were aged 18 to 65 years and newly diagnosed, with disease duration of less than 2 months. Any patient with an uncontrolled infection, another autoimmune disease, pregnancy or lactation was excluded. Diagnoses were established on the basis of clinical symptoms, serum thyroxine and TRAb, thyroid ultrasound, and orbital computed tomography. PBMCs were isolated from approximately 10 ml of fresh peripheral blood by Ficoll-Paque density gradient centrifugation. Total RNA was extracted using Trizol reagent, and RNA quality was assessed on an Agilent 2100 Bioanalyzer. On this clonotype: Its antigen target is currently unknown. Base-call qualities are not available, and no considerably larger clone is one nucleotide away.

The full study reports these points: Sample size was not statistically predetermined, and investigators were not blinded to group allocation. Ophthalmopathy was separated from stable hyperthyroidism by a 13 V-J signature model, with around 90% sensitivity and about 81% specificity obtained in cross-validation and 80%/75% obtained in testing. In validation, the model predicted progression to ophthalmopathy a median of roughly 6.1 months before onset, with 70% to 71% sensitivity and 72.22% specificity. Most expanded thyroid clonotypes (frequency above 0.001) were also found in blood, which suggests that blood repertoires may mirror thyroid immune responses.

Based on the germline V gene (reference sequence), the CDR1 and CDR2 sequences are LNHDA and SQIVND. V trim: 6 bases; J trim: 0 bases; unmatched bases: 5. Spanning cysteine to phenylalanine, the CDR3 consists of 15 amino acids. Solely the CDR3 DNA is kept, with 45 bases framed from the first base. Sequencing was carried out using blood. The chain is made from TRBV19 and TRBJ1-1, and TRBD1 matches 9 of the central bases. The receptor was isolated from a woman in her late teens or twenties with Graves' hyperthyroidism. The CDR3 amino acid sequence is: CASRSTGGVNTEAFF. The DNA reads TGTGCCAGTAGATCGACAGGGGGGGTGAACACTGAAGCTTTCTTT.